This TCR beta chain appears in the sequencing data of a study of T-cell reconstitution after alpha-beta-depleted transplantation in children. This clonotype was counted many times. The CDR3 covers 13 residues. CDR1 DFQATT and CDR2 SNEGSKA come from the germline V gene (reference sequence). V was clipped by 3 bases and J by 2 bases, with 10 bases between them. Preparation of the TCRbeta library involved a method that used unique molecular identifiers. From the PCR reads, TCRdb called clonotypes with MiXCR, one entry per CDR3 protein. The data contain about 690,000 distinct CDR3 sequences, 16% of them singletons.

This sequence originates from a human donor who donated a stem cell graft to a child with acute myeloid leukemia. The rearrangement joins TRBV20-1 to TRBJ2-5, with D hard to call. The sequencing used PBMCs from the stem cell graft donor, collected from the stem cell graft. The CDR3 spells CSARASGQETQYF. CDR3 DNA sequence: TGCAGTGCTAGGGCGTCCGGGCAAGAGACCCAGTACTTC.